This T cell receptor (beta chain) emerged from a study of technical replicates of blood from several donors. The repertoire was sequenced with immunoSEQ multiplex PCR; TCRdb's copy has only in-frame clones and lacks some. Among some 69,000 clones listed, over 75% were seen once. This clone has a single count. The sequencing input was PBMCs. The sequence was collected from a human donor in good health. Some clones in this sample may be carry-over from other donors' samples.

The CDR3 DNA follows: TGTGCCAGCAGCTTGAGGCTAGCGGTGGGGGGTGAGCAGTTCTTC. Protein: CASSLRLAVGGEQFF. This rearrangement joins TRBV5-6 to TRBJ2-1; 7 bases map to TRBD2. V lost 1 base and J lost 9; bases outside the gene matches: 10. Germline V gene lookup returns CDR1 SGHDT and CDR2 YYEEEE. This CDR3 is 15 amino acids long.